This is a list of T cell receptor beta chains from one sample in a study of OX40 agonist ivuxolimab in advanced cancers. Data came from immunoSEQ multiplex PCR; TCRdb stores just in-frame clones and leaves some out. The sample holds approximately 62,000 clones, 80% to 95% seen once. The source was CD4+ or CD8+ T cells sorted from blood, collected in a trial of the OX40 agonist ivuxolimab. The source is an adult with an advanced solid tumor such as melanoma, head and neck, liver or kidney cancer. Both conserved end residues are part of each CDR3. D genes are given only for firm matches. Some rows mark clone size as missing; the rest say once, few, many or name a class of expanded clone.

>NA|NA|TRBV5-4|13|TRBJ1-5
TGTGCCAGCAGCCCAGGGGGCAATCAGCCCCAGCATTTT
CASSPGGNQPQHF
>TRBD2|NA|TRBV2|16|TRBJ2-2
TGTGCCAGCAGCCGACTAGCGGGGGGGGTCACCGGGGAGCTGTTTTTT
CASSRLAGGVTGELFF
>TRBD1|NA|TRBV5-8|14|TRBJ2-7
TGTGCCAGCAGCCTCGGGACAGGGGCCTACGAGCAGTACTTC
CASSLGTGAYEQYF
>NA|NA|TRBV6-5|13|TRBJ2-1
TGTGCCAGCGTAGGGGACAAACCCAATGAGCAGTTCTTC
CASVGDKPNEQFF
>NA|NA|TRBV4-1|15|TRBJ1-5
TGCGCCAGCAGCCAAAGCAGGACAGGCAATCAGCCCCAGCATTTT
CASSQSRTGNQPQHF
>TRBD2|once|TRBV9|16|TRBJ2-7
TGTGCCAGCAGCCCTCGGGGGGAACCCATCTCCTACGAGCAGTACTTC
CASSPRGEPISYEQYF
>NA|once|TRBV19|14|TRBJ2-7
TGTGCCAGTAGTATGGTAGGGCTAGCGAACGAGCAGTACTTC
CASSMVGLANEQYF
>NA|NA|TRBV7-9|12|TRBJ2-3
TGTGCCAGCAGCTTAGGTACAGATACGCAGTATTTT
CASSLGTDTQYF
>TRBD1|NA|TRBV6-5|15|TRBJ2-2
TGTGCCAGCAGTTACTTCCTTCAGGGGGCCGGGGAGCTGTTTTTT
CASSYFLQGAGELFF
>NA|NA|TRBV5-4|13|TRBJ1-1
TGTGCCAGCAGCTTCCGGGGGAACACTGAAGCTTTCTTT
CASSFRGNTEAFF
>TRBD2|once|TRBV4-1|16|TRBJ2-5
TGCGCCAGCAGCCAAGGCTACGGACTAGCGGAAGAGACCCAGTACTTC
CASSQGYGLAEETQYF
>NA|NA|TRBV4-1|14|TRBJ2-2
TGCGCCAGCAGCACCGGACTAAACACCGGGGAGCTGTTTTTT
CASSTGLNTGELFF
>NA|NA|TRBV5-6|13|TRBJ1-1
TGTGCCAGCAGTTCTTTTGAGAACACTGAAGCTTTCTTT
CASSSFENTEAFF
>NA|NA|TRBV5-1|15|TRBJ2-1
TGCGCCAGCAGGGTTTTCGGGCAGTCCTACAATGAGCAGTTCTTC
CASRVFGQSYNEQFF
>TRBD1|NA|TRBV14|15|TRBJ2-3
TGTGCCAGCAGCCAAGTGGACAGGGCCGCAGATACGCAGTATTTT
CASSQVDRAADTQYF
>NA|NA|TRBV4-1|12|TRBJ1-1
TGCGCCAGCAGCCAGACCAACACTGAAGCTTTCTTT
CASSQTNTEAFF
>TRBD2|NA|TRBV5-1|14|TRBJ2-1
TGCGCCAGCAGCTTGTGGCGGGAGACCGGTGAGCAGTTCTTC
CASSLWRETGEQFF
>NA|NA|TRBV9|15|TRBJ1-4
TGTGCCAGCAGCTCACGACAGGCGACTAATGAAAAACTGTTTTTT
CASSSRQATNEKLFF
>NA|NA|TRBV6-5|14|TRBJ1-1
TGTGCCAGCAGTCCCCCCGCGGGGAACACTGAAGCTTTCTTT
CASSPPAGNTEAFF
>NA|NA|TRBV11-2|17|TRBJ1-6
TGTGCCAGCAGCTTAGTTGGGGGGCTCTCATATAATTCACCCCTCCACTTT
CASSLVGGLSYNSPLHF
>TRBD2|NA|TRBV14|16|TRBJ2-1
TGTGCCAGCAGCCAAGGACCTAGCGGGAGGTACAATGAGCAGTTCTTC
CASSQGPSGRYNEQFF
>TRBD2|NA|TRBV5-6|13|TRBJ2-7
TGTGCCAGCAGCCCCGGACTAGGTGCCGAGCAGTACTTC
CASSPGLGAEQYF
>NA|NA|TRBV27|13|TRBJ1-1
TGTGCCAGCAGTTTATCAGGGGGCACTGAAGCTTTCTTT
CASSLSGGTEAFF
>TRBD2|NA|TRBV19|16|TRBJ2-1
TGTGCCAGTAGTATCGGCCTAGCGGGAGCTGTTATGGAGCAGTTCTTC
CASSIGLAGAVMEQFF
>NA|NA|TRBV5-1|13|TRBJ2-7
TGCGCCAGCAGCTGGCGACAGGACTACGAGCAGTACTTC
CASSWRQDYEQYF
>TRBD1|NA|TRBV27|14|TRBJ1-2
TGTGCCAGCAGTTTCGGACAGGGGGACTATGGCTACACCTTC
CASSFGQGDYGYTF
>NA|NA|TRBV6-4|14|TRBJ2-3
TGTGCCAGCAGTGAGTCGGGGGAGGCAGATACGCAGTATTTT
CASSESGEADTQYF
>NA|NA|TRBV4-2|15|TRBJ2-1
TGTGCCAGCAGCCTTCGGATCTTCTCCTACAATGAGCAGTTCTTC
CASSLRIFSYNEQFF
>TRBD2|NA|TRBV7-9|17|TRBJ2-4
TGTGCCAGCTCGGGCGGGGGGATCACGGCCCACCTAAACATTCAGTACTTC
CASSGGGITAHLNIQYF
>NA|NA|TRBV19|14|TRBJ1-1
TGTGCCAGTAGACCAGAAAGCATGAACACTGAAGCTTTCTTT
CASRPESMNTEAFF
>TRBD2|NA|TRBV9|15|TRBJ2-1
TGTGCCAGCAGCGACAGCGGGAGTCCAAACAATGAGCAGTTCTTC
CASSDSGSPNNEQFF
>NA|NA|TRBV4-1|16|TRBJ1-5
TGCGCCAGCAGCCAAGAGAAAGGGATGCACAATCAGCCCCAGCATTTT
CASSQEKGMHNQPQHF
>TRBD2|NA|TRBV9|17|TRBJ2-1
TGTGCCAGCAGCCCCCCGGGACTAGCGGAGGCCTACAATGAGCAGTTCTTC
CASSPPGLAEAYNEQFF
>NA|NA|TRBV27|13|TRBJ2-1
TGTGCCAGCAGTTTAGATAGGGCCAATGAGCAGTTCTTC
CASSLDRANEQFF
>TRBD1|NA|TRBV15|14|TRBJ1-6
TGTGCCACCAGCAGGTCGAGACAGGGTTCACCCCTCCACTTT
CATSRSRQGSPLHF
>NA|few|TRBV9|16|TRBJ1-2
TGTGCCAGCAGCCCCCTAACGGGGGGGCAAAACTATGGCTACACCTTC
CASSPLTGGQNYGYTF
>NA|NA|TRBV6-1|16|TRBJ2-2
TGTGCCAGCAGTGAATATATACTCCTGAACACCGGGGAGCTGTTTTTT
CASSEYILLNTGELFF
>NA|few|TRBV13|14|TRBJ1-1
TGTGCCAGCAGCTTAGGGGGGCTATCGGCTGAAGCTTTCTTT
CASSLGGLSAEAFF
>TRBD1|NA|TRBV5-5|16|TRBJ2-7
TGTGCCAGCAGCTTATTGGGGACAGACAGCTCCTACGAGCAGTACTTC
CASSLLGTDSSYEQYF
>NA|NA|TRBV6-5|14|TRBJ2-1
TGTGCCAGCAGTTACTCGTCGGGGGACAATGAGCAGTTCTTC
CASSYSSGDNEQFF
>NA|NA|TRBV4-1|13|TRBJ1-6
TGCGCCAGCAGCCCAAGCGACGGACGACCCCTCCACTTT
CASSPSDGRPLHF
>TRBD1|NA|TRBV23-1|16|TRBJ1-5
TGCGCCAGCAGTCCCACCCCGGACAGGCCTAATCAGCCCCAGCATTTT
CASSPTPDRPNQPQHF
>NA|NA|TRBV2|12|TRBJ1-1
TGTGCCAGCAGTGAAAGCATAACAGGAGCTTTCTTT
CASSESITGAFF
>TRBD1|NA|TRBV4-1|15|TRBJ1-1
TGCGCCAGCAGCCACGCGACAGGGATGAACACTGAAGCTTTCTTT
CASSHATGMNTEAFF
>TRBD2|NA|TRBV5-5|15|TRBJ2-1
TGTGCCAGCAGCTTTCCGGGACTAGCACATGATGAGCAGTTCTTC
CASSFPGLAHDEQFF
>NA|NA|TRBV6-6|11|TRBJ2-5
TGTGCCAGCAGTTTCAAAGAGACCCAGTACTTC
CASSFKETQYF
>NA|NA|TRBV5-6|15|TRBJ2-7
TGTGCCAGCAGCGTAGGGTGGGGGGACTCCTACGAGCAGTACTTC
CASSVGWGDSYEQYF
>TRBD2|NA|TRBV15|15|TRBJ2-3
TGTGCCACCAGCAGAGATGGCGGGAGGGCAGATACGCAGTATTTT
CATSRDGGRADTQYF
>NA|NA|TRBV2|14|TRBJ2-3
TGTGCCAGCAGTGAAGGGAGCAGCACAGATACGCAGTATTTT
CASSEGSSTDTQYF
>TRBD1|few|TRBV7-9|15|TRBJ1-4
TGTGCCAGCAGCTCTACAGACAGGGAGGGTGAAAAACTGTTTTTT
CASSSTDREGEKLFF
>NA|once|TRBV4-1|14|TRBJ2-7
TGCGCCAGCAGCCTACAGGGCGCCCGCTACGAGCAGTACTTC
CASSLQGARYEQYF
>NA|NA|TRBV10-3|14|TRBJ1-1
TGTGCCATCAACCAGGGCCGAGGGGACACTGAAGCTTTCTTT
CAINQGRGDTEAFF
>TRBD1|NA|TRBV13|17|TRBJ1-2
TGTGCCAGCAGCCCAGAGGGATTACAGGGGCTCAGCTATGGCTACACCTTC
CASSPEGLQGLSYGYTF